Here is one TCR beta chain with its context. No antigen is known for it. This sample is part of a study of neoadjuvant anti-PD-1 for oral cavity cancer. Overall study context: Patients without progression received a fourth nivolumab dose around day 43, then surgical resection on days 50-56.

Germline trimming cut 11 bases from V and 0 bases from J; bases unmatched to any gene: 18. Germline lookup yields CDR1 SGHTA and CDR2 FQGNSA. This CDR3 is 19 amino acids long. Study-wide points: TCR analyses covered only a few patients per response group. After neoadjuvant nivolumab, PBMC T cell clonality was significantly higher in non-responders than responders. Treg/Th17 ratio rose with pretreatment blood and fell with post-treatment tumor TCRbeta clonality.

Profiled with immunoSEQ multiplex PCR; TCRdb holds only in-frame clones, not every one. The table records about 12,000 clones, roughly 60% of them present only once. V gene TRBV7-2 combines with J gene TRBJ2-3; TRBD2 aligns across 12 bases. The sample was PBMCs, taken before nivolumab (anti-PD-1) treatment. The clonotype originates from a person between 35 and 79 years old with oral cavity squamous cell carcinoma. The CDR3 sequence: CARGSLLAGGPHSTDTQYF. The CDR3 DNA reads TGTGCCCGGGGCAGCTTGCTAGCGGGGGGGCCGCACAGCACAGATACGCAGTATTTT.